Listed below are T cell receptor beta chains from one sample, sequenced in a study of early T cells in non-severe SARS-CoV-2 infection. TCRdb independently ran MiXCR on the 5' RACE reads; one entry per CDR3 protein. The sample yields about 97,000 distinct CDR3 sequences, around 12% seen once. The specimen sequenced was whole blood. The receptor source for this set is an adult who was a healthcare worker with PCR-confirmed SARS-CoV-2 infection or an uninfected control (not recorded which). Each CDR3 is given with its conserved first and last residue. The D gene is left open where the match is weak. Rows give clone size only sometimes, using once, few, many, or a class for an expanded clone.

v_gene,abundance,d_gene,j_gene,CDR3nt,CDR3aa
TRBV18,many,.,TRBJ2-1,TGTGCCAGCTCACCACCTCTGCATAGGACAGCTTACAATGAGCAGTTCTTC,CASSPPLHRTAYNEQFF
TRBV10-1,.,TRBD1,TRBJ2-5,TGCGCCAGACGACAGGGGATTAGCGAGACCCAGTACTTC,CARRQGISETQYF
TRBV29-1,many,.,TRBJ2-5,TGCAGCGTAAGGGCCGAAGAGACCCAGTACTTC,CSVRAEETQYF
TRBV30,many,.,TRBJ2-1,TGTGCCTGGAGTGTACCCCCCCAGGGGCAGTTCTTC,CAWSVPPQGQFF
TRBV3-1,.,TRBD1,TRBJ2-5,TGTGCCAGCAGCCTCCCGGGACAGGGGAAAGAGACCCAGTACTTC,CASSLPGQGKETQYF
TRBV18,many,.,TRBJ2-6,TGTGCCAGCTCAGGGGGTACACCCAACGTCCTGACTTTC,CASSGGTPNVLTF
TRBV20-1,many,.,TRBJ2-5,TGCAGTGCTAGAGATGGACAGAGAGAGACCCAGTACTTC,CSARDGQRETQYF
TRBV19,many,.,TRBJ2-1,TGTGCCAGTAGCCCGAGACTTATCGATGAGCAGTTCTTC,CASSPRLIDEQFF
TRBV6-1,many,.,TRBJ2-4,TGTGCCAGCAGTTACGGGACTGAAAAAAACATTCAGTACTTC,CASSYGTEKNIQYF
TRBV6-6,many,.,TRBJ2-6,TGTGCCAGCAGTTTAACCTTCTCTGGGGCCAACGTCCTGACTTTC,CASSLTFSGANVLTF
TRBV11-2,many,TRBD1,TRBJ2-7,TGTGCCAGCAGCTTAGTGGGACAGAAATACGAGCAGTACTTC,CASSLVGQKYEQYF
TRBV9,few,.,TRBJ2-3,TGTGCCAGCAGCGCCGACCCCCTCGGGGATACGCAGTATTTT,CASSADPLGDTQYF
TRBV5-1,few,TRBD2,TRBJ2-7,TGCGCCAGCAGCGCAGGACTAGCGAATGCCTACGAGCAGTACTTC,CASSAGLANAYEQYF
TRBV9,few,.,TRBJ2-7,TGTGCCAGCAGCGCTGGGACGGACTACGAGCAGTACTTC,CASSAGTDYEQYF
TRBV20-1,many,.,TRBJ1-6,TGCAGTGCTAGCCCAGGGGCGGGAGGTTCCTCACCCCTCCACTTT,CSASPGAGGSSPLHF
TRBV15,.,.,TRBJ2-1,TGTGCCACCAGCAGAGATCAGACCGCCAATGAGCAGTTCTTC,CATSRDQTANEQFF
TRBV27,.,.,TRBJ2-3,TGTGCCAGCAGTTCGGTTACAAGGGATACGCAGTATTTT,CASSSVTRDTQYF
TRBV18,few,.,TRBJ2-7,TGTGCCAGCTCACCAACGGGGCCTCGCCCCTACGAGCAGTACTTC,CASSPTGPRPYEQYF